Shown below are 20 T cell receptor beta chains from a single sample sequenced in a study of T cell repertoires in aging, cancer and after chemotherapy. Rearranged V-D-J TRB sequences were amplified with a mixed TRB-A/B primer pool. TCRdb re-called the multiplex PCR reads with MiXCR, one entry per CDR3 protein. The table shows 600 to 800 distinct CDR3 sequences, with roughly half occurring only once. TCR beta rearrangements were amplified from peripheral blood genomic DNA. Sequences were obtained from blood. Receptors originate from a human donor with a solid tumor.

The J gene is TRBJ1-2, the V gene TRBV12-3 or TRBV12-4; D uncertain. CDR3 length: 11 residues. V lost 8 bases and J lost 0, with 4 bases in between. The CDR3 DNA follows: TGTGCCAGCGGAACTAACTATGGCTACACCTTC. Translating gives CASGTNYGYTF.

Only a few counts were recorded for this clonotype. The chain is built from TRBV19 and TRBJ1-2; no clear D. This CDR3 has 12 amino acids. V gave up 6 bases and J gave up 4 bases, with 9 bases separating them. Germline loops: CDR1 LNHDA, CDR2 SQIVND (reference sequence). In DNA form, the CDR3 reads TGTGCCAGTAGACCCGGCGCCTATGGCTACACCTTC. Encoded protein: CASRPGAYGYTF.

This chain connects TRBV6-5 to TRBJ2-7, with TRBD1 matching 9 bases. Germline loops: CDR1 MNHEY, CDR2 SVGAGI. The CDR3 contains 15 residues. V shed 6 bases, J shed 2 bases, and the junction held 8 bases outside the gene matches. CDR3: CASSSPRDRAYEQYF. CDR3 nucleotides: TGTGCCAGCAGCTCACCACGGGACAGGGCCTACGAGCAGTACTTC.

This clonotype is labeled large (0.1 to 1%). The chain has TRBV29-1 and TRBJ1-1; D is ambiguous. The ends were cut back, 7 bases at V and 1 base at J, with 13 bases in the middle. The length of the CDR3 is 13 residues. The germline gives CDR1 SQVTM, CDR2 ANQGSEA. The CDR3 nucleotides are TGCAGCGCCGTCCGGGCGACGAACACTGAAGCTTTCTTT. Translating gives CSAVRATNTEAFF. The variable domain in full, completed from reference TRBV29-1 and TRBJ1-1, reads SAVISQKPSRDICQRGTSLTIQCQVDSQVTMMFWYRQQPGQSLTLIATANQGSEATYESGFVIDKFPISRPNLTFSTLTVSNMSPEDSSIYLCSAVRATNTEAFFGQGTRLTVV.

By frequency in the sample, this clonotype is large. The gene calls are TRBV29-1 and TRBJ2-7; D remains unclear. The germline gives CDR1 SQVTM, CDR2 ANQGSEA. This CDR3 has 14 amino acids. V was clipped by 3 bases and J by 0 bases, with 12 bases between them. CDR3 protein: CSVEGSDISYEQYF. For the CDR3, the DNA is TGCAGCGTTGAGGGCAGCGACATCTCCTACGAGCAGTACTTC.

The chain joins TRBV6-2 or TRBV6-3 to TRBJ1-5, with TRBD1 matching 7 bases. CDR3 length equals 15 residues. V lost 7 bases to trimming and J lost 2 bases; unmatched junction nucleotides: 8. Germline V lookup: CDR1 MNHEY, CDR2 SVGEGT. CDR3 loop: CASMVQGRGNQPQHF. Here the CDR3 DNA reads TGTGCCAGCATGGTACAGGGGAGAGGCAATCAGCCCCAGCATTTT.

This sequence joins TRBV19 and TRBJ1-2; the match to TRBD1 covers 10 bases. V shed 4 bases and J 2 bases; nucleotides not matched to a gene: 7. The V gene's germline CDR1 is LNHDA and CDR2 SQIVND (reference sequence). This CDR3 is 16 amino acids long. The DNA of the CDR3 is TGTGCCAGTAGTACCCGACAGGGGGCTCGGAACTATGGCTACACCTTC. This sequence encodes CASSTRQGARNYGYTF.

V is TRBV6-1 and J is TRBJ1-5; 7 bases map to TRBD1. The CDR3 totals 13 residues. The junction had 4 bases not matched to a gene; V was cut back by 6 bases and J by 5 bases. The germline V gene has CDR1 MNHNS and CDR2 SASEGT. The CDR3 nucleotides are TGTGCCAGCAGGTCAGGGGGGTATCAGCCCCAGCATTTT. Its protein product is CASRSGGYQPQHF.

The chain links TRBV5-6 to TRBJ2-2; 10 positions match TRBD2. J lost 0 bases, V lost 1 base, and 3 bases had no gene match. The CDR3 has 17 amino acids. Per the germline V gene, CDR1 is SGHDT and CDR2 is YYEEEE. CDR3 amino acids: CASSLYTSGANTGELFF. The CDR3 region has the DNA TGTGCCAGCAGCTTGTACACTAGCGGGGCGAACACCGGGGAGCTGTTTTTT.

The chain couples TRBV30 to TRBJ2-5; the D call may be TRBD1 or TRBD2 (5 bases each). Germline values: CDR1 GTSNPN, CDR2 SVGIG (reference sequence). The germline V and J ends were trimmed by 3 bases and 9 bases, with 14 bases remaining between them. The CDR3 consists of 12 residues. Written as DNA, the CDR3 is TGTGCCTGGAGGGGGACCGAAGTGGCCCAGTACTTC. It encodes CAWRGTEVAQYF.

The chain carries TRBV5-5 and TRBJ2-7; TRBD2 matches at 7 bases. The CDR3 loop spans 14 amino acids. Germline CDR1 and CDR2: SGHKS and YYEKEE (reference sequence). Trimming removed 4 bases from V and 2 bases from J; junction bases left unmatched: 6. CDR3 loop: CASSPYGGAYEQYF. In DNA form, the CDR3 reads TGTGCCAGCAGCCCGTATGGGGGGGCCTACGAGCAGTACTTC.

The chain employs TRBV30 and TRBJ2-2; 12 bases map to TRBD2. The germline V gene has CDR1 GTSNPN and CDR2 SVGIG (reference sequence). The CDR3 is 17 residues long. J was trimmed by 0 bases and V by 4 bases; bases with no gene match: 6. The CDR3 spells CAWISSGGAANTGELFF. CDR3 nucleotide sequence: TGTGCCTGGATCTCTAGCGGGGGGGCCGCGAACACCGGGGAGCTGTTTTTT. The whole variable domain, remainder taken from reference TRBV30 and TRBJ2-2, is SQTIHQWPATLVQPVGSPLSLECTVEGTSNPNLYWYRQAAGRGLQLLFYSVGIGQISSEVPQNLSASRPQDRQFILSSKKLLLSDSGFYLCAWISSGGAANTGELFFGEGSRLTVL.

Concerning this clonotype: The junction does not match germline at one end; this may be a read error. The chain links TRBV30 to TRBJ1-5; D not certain. CDR1 and CDR2 from the germline V gene are GTSNPN and SVGIG (reference sequence). This CDR3 is 13 amino acids long. The CDR3 coding sequence is TGTGCCTGGAGTTTCCGGACGAGGCAGCCCCAGAATTTT. Residues: CAWSFRTRQPQNF.

The table lists this clonotype with a few counts. The chain recombines TRBV6-5 with TRBJ2-7; D is perhaps TRBD2 (6 bases). The germline CDR1 and CDR2 sequences are MNHEY and SVGAGI. Trimming removed 2 bases from V and 7 bases from J, with 12 bases in between. The CDR3 extends over 13 amino acids. This chain's CDR3 is CASSYGLGGEQYF. CDR3 bases: TGTGCCAGCAGTTACGGGCTCGGGGGAGAGCAGTACTTC.

V usage is TRBV29-1 and J usage is TRBJ1-5; TRBD1 matches 9 bases. Germline V lookup: CDR1 SQVTM, CDR2 ANQGSEA. The CDR3 contains 16 residues. The trim removed 5 bases at V and 6 bases at J, leaving 14 bases unmatched. The CDR3 sequence is CSVRGTGSTFGQPQHF. The CDR3 region has the DNA TGCAGCGTTCGGGGGACAGGGAGCACATTCGGTCAGCCCCAGCATTTT.

This clonotype qualifies as large. The chain is built from TRBV29-1 and TRBJ2-7; TRBD1 matches 7 bases. The CDR3 runs 12 residues. Trimming removed 4 bases from V and 7 bases from J; junction bases left unmatched: 7. Germline V gene data show CDR1 as SQVTM and CDR2 as ANQGSEA. The CDR3 sequence is CSVGMGQREQYF. The CDR3 region has the DNA TGCAGCGTTGGAATGGGACAGCGGGAGCAGTACTTC.

About this clonotype: Being one base from a much bigger clone, this may be a read error. The rearrangement joins TRBV29-1 to TRBJ2-7; unclear D gene. The DNA end favors TRBJ1-2, so the J call may be wrong. CDR3 length: 11 amino acids. Germline loops: CDR1 SQVTM, CDR2 ANQGSEA. For the CDR3, the DNA is TGCAGAGTTGAAGCTTTCTCAGGCTACACCTTC. Translated, it gives CRVEAFSGYTF.

The gene calls are TRBV6-1 and TRBJ2-6, with D perhaps assigned TRBD1 or TRBD2 (5 bases each). Germline values: CDR1 MNHNS, CDR2 SASEGT. The CDR3 totals 16 residues. Trimming took 7 bases from V and 0 from J, leaving 13 bases between them. CDR3 bases: TGTGCCAGCATATCGGGACGGTCCTCTGGGGCCAACGTCCTGACTTTC. It translates to CASISGRSSGANVLTF.

The sample holds a few counts of this clonotype. CDR3 region: CSARSRGVLAGGTYEQYF. Here the CDR3 DNA reads TGCAGTGCTAGATCACGAGGCGTCTTGGCGGGAGGTACCTACGAGCAGTACTTC. This sequence joins TRBV20-1 and TRBJ2-7; 8 bases map to TRBD2. V dropped 2 bases and J dropped 2; count of bases not matched to a gene: 17. The CDR3 covers 18 residues. Germline V gives CDR1 DFQATT, CDR2 SNEGSKA (reference sequence).

V and J are TRBV5-5 and TRBJ1-1; TRBD1 matches 9 bases. After removal of 4 bases from V and 5 bases from J, the junction contained 6 bases not matched to a gene. CDR3 size: 14 residues. Germline V gives CDR1 SGHKS, CDR2 YYEKEE (reference sequence). Here the CDR3 reads CASSPRQGETEAFF. The CDR3, as DNA: TGTGCCAGCAGCCCCAGACAGGGGGAAACTGAAGCTTTCTTT.